One and the same sample provided the 27 T cell receptor beta chains below, sequenced in a study of blood T cells in healthy people across ages (dated by TCRdb to the mid-2010s). Library preparation used 5' RACE. The data were produced on an Illumina HiSeq 2500. A second PCR of roughly 6 to 12 cycles was performed with a sample-barcoded 5' primer and a J-beta primer mix. The public sequencing data were trimmed at Q25 with fastp and processed into clonotypes with MiXCR by TCRdb, which kept only in-frame beta chains. When rows share a CDR3 protein, they turn into one entry using the most common DNA and genes. The sample yields around 670,000 distinct CDR3 sequences; around 31% were counted once. More than 15% of the sample is taken by the ten largest. The material sequenced was blood. These receptors came from an elderly woman in good health.

This clonotype appeared many times. V is TRBV5-1 and J is TRBJ2-5; 7 nucleotides line up with TRBD1. The V gene end was trimmed by 4 bases and the J gene end by 4 bases; junction bases not matched to a gene: 7. This CDR3 is built from 14 residues. Germline CDR1 and CDR2: SGHRS and YFSETQ. DNA of the CDR3: TGCGCCAGCAGCCAGCAGACAGGGCGAGAGACCCAGTACTTC. Amino acids: CASSQQTGRETQYF.

This clonotype was counted at least ten times. This chain joins TRBV4-2 and TRBJ1-1; 9 bases are shared with TRBD1. Germline V gene lookup returns CDR1 LGHNA and CDR2 YNFKEQ. The J segment lost 1 base and the V segment lost 2 bases, leaving 2 bases of the junction unmatched. CDR3 size: 15 residues. CDR3 DNA: TGTGCCAGCAGCCAACGACAGGGGGGGAACACTGAAGCTTTCTTT. It codes for CASSQRQGGNTEAFF.

This clonotype was observed a handful of times. A read error is possible here, since a much larger clone lies one base away. The genes are TRBV7-2 and TRBJ1-2; maybe TRBD1 (6 bases). With 4 bases removed from V and 4 bases from J, the gap between germline ends came to 13 bases. Germline V gene lookup returns CDR1 SGHTA and CDR2 FQGNSA. CDR3 length: 14 residues. CDR3 region: CASSCNRVIYGYTF. The DNA for the CDR3 is TGTGCCAGCAGCTGTAACAGGGTTATCTATGGCTACACCTTC. The entire variable domain, with the rest obtained from reference TRBV7-2 and TRBJ1-2, is as follows: GAGVSQSPSNKVTEKGKDVELRCDPISGHTALYWYRQSLGQGLEFLIYFQGNSAPDKSGLPSDRFSAERTGGSVSTLTIQRTQQEDSAVYLCASSCNRVIYGYTFGSGTRLTVV.

About this clonotype: Given a much more abundant clone one base away, this may be a read error. The chain joins TRBV7-6 to TRBJ2-3; the match to TRBD1 covers 10 bases. Germline V CDR1 and CDR2: SGHVS, FNYEAQ. This CDR3 contains 17 residues. The CDR3 nucleotides read TGTGCCAGCAGCTTAGGACAGGGGGCGCGAGGGACAGATACGCGGTATTTT. Encoded protein: CASSLGQGARGTDTRYF. The full variable domain, its missing parts supplied by reference TRBV7-6 and TRBJ2-3, is GAGVSQSPRYKVTKRGQDVALRCDPISGHVSLYWYRQALGQGPEFLTYFNYEAQQDKSGLPNDRFSAERPEGSISTLTIQRTEQRDSAMYRCASSLGQGARGTDTRYFGPGTRLTVL.

There are many counts of this clonotype. The chain uses TRBV20-1 and TRBJ2-7; D is possibly TRBD1 (6 bases). Germline V gives CDR1 DFQATT, CDR2 SNEGSKA (reference sequence). Trimming shortened V by 0 bases and J by 6 bases, and 15 bases separated the two germline ends. CDR3 size: 14 residues. The CDR3 loop is CSARDFQGTSEQYF. The DNA of the CDR3 is TGCAGTGCTAGAGATTTCCAGGGGACCTCCGAGCAGTACTTC.

The chain employs TRBV7-6 and TRBJ2-3, with TRBD2 matching over 9 bases. Trimming removed 1 base from V and 3 bases from J; junction bases left unmatched: 8. In germline, CDR1 is SGHVS, CDR2 FNYEAQ. This CDR3 spans 17 amino acids. DNA of the CDR3: TGTGCCAGCAGCTTAGGGGCGGCGGGGGGGCTGACAGATACGCAGTATTTT. As protein: CASSLGAAGGLTDTQYF.

J is TRBJ1-2 and V is TRBV7-2; 8 nucleotides line up with TRBD1. The V segment lost 1 base and the J segment 2 bases; nucleotides outside the gene matches: 6. Germline V gene sequence: CDR1 SGHTA, CDR2 FQGNSA. The CDR3 is 16 amino acids. CDR3: CASSLGRPGGNYGYTF. For the CDR3, the DNA is TGTGCCAGCAGCTTAGGGAGGCCAGGGGGCAACTATGGCTACACCTTC.

This clonotype was detected many times. J is TRBJ1-1 and V is TRBV12-3 or TRBV12-4; D gene uncertain. V gave up 3 bases and J gave up 1 base, with 3 bases separating them. CDR3 length equals 12 residues. CDR3 residues: CASSFGNTEAFF. The CDR3 nucleotides read TGTGCCAGCAGTTTTGGGAACACTGAAGCTTTCTTT.

J is TRBJ2-5 and V is TRBV10-3, with 8 positions matching TRBD2. Trimming cost V 6 bases and J 4 bases; bases outside gene matches: 4. CDR1 ENHRY and CDR2 SYGVKD come from the germline V gene. CDR3 length equals 13 residues. CDR3 in amino acids: CAIRPGGGETQYF. Written as DNA, the CDR3 is TGTGCCATCAGGCCGGGGGGGGGAGAGACCCAGTACTTC.

This clonotype was recorded at least ten times. The genes are TRBV9 and TRBJ2-7; 7 bases match TRBD1. Germline loops: CDR1 SGDLS, CDR2 YYNGEE. V shed 0 bases, J shed 6 bases, and the junction held 3 bases outside the gene matches. The CDR3 spans 13 residues. CDR3 sequence: CASSVETGTEQYF. CDR3 DNA sequence: TGTGCCAGCAGCGTAGAGACAGGGACCGAGCAGTACTTC.

The CDR3 DNA follows: TGTGCCACCAGCAGAGATCGTGACAGGGGAAACACTGAAGCTTTCTTT. The encoded protein is CATSRDRDRGNTEAFF. The gene calls are TRBV15 and TRBJ1-1, with 8 bases identical to TRBD1. After removal of 0 bases from V and 2 bases from J, the junction contained 5 bases not matched to a gene. The CDR3 extends over 16 amino acids. In germline, CDR1 is LNHNV, CDR2 YYDKDF (reference sequence).

This clonotype was found many times. The chain couples TRBV12-3 or TRBV12-4 to TRBJ1-5; D is unresolved. V lost 3 bases, J lost 3 bases, and 3 bases lay in between. The CDR3 length is 12 residues. CDR3 region: CASSFNNQPQHF. Here the CDR3 DNA reads TGTGCCAGCAGTTTTAACAATCAGCCCCAGCATTTT.

The J gene is TRBJ2-1, the V gene TRBV5-1, with D tentatively TRBD2 (6 bases). The germline V gene has CDR1 SGHRS and CDR2 YFSETQ. The CDR3 length is 14 residues. Between the trimmed V and J ends, which lost 7 bases and 8 bases, there was a span of 19 bases. The CDR3, as DNA: TGCGCCAGCGGGGACCCCGGGGGAAGCGATGAGCAGTTCTTC. It specifies CASGDPGGSDEQFF.

Notes on this clonotype: A much larger clone is a single base away; this may be a read error. The rearrangement uses TRBV4-2 and TRBJ2-5; D remains ambiguous. This CDR3 contains 15 residues. V lost 0 bases and J lost 11, with 19 bases in between. The V gene's germline CDR1 is LGHNA and CDR2 YNFKEQ. The DNA of the CDR3 is TGTGCCAGCAGCCAAGATTATTCCGTCGGCGATGAGCAGTACTTC. Its protein product is CASSQDYSVGDEQYF.

This clonotype came up many times. The CDR3 spells CASSSSGRNHNEQFF. CDR3 DNA: TGTGCCAGCAGCTCCTCGGGACGGAATCACAATGAGCAGTTCTTC. The chain employs TRBV7-2 and TRBJ2-1; either TRBD1 or TRBD2 may fit D (5 bases each). This CDR3 is built from 15 residues. CDR1 and CDR2 (germline): SGHTA, FQGNSA. Trimming shortened V by 4 bases and J by 5 bases, and 15 bases separated the two germline ends.

This clonotype has only a few counts. This may stem from a read error, because a much larger clone lies one nucleotide away. The chain links TRBV10-3 to TRBJ1-2; 7 nucleotides match TRBD1. The trim removed 6 bases at V and 4 bases at J, leaving 5 bases unmatched. CDR3 length: 13 residues. CDR1 is ENHRY and CDR2 is SYGVKD in the germline V gene. CDR3 residues: CAISDRARYGYTF. CDR3 DNA: TGTGCCATCAGCGACAGGGCACGCTATGGCTACACCTTC.

Ten or more counts support this clonotype. The V gene is TRBV12-3 or TRBV12-4, the J gene TRBJ2-2; D call uncertain. V lost 5 bases to trimming and J lost 0 bases, with 10 bases between them. CDR3 size: 15 residues. CDR3 amino acids: CASSPHGTNTGELFF. DNA for the CDR3: TGTGCCAGCAGTCCCCATGGGACGAACACCGGGGAGCTGTTTTTT.

On this clonotype: A much larger clone differs from this one at a single base, so this may be a read error. J is TRBJ2-1 and V is TRBV6-2 or TRBV6-3; D gene ambiguous. V was clipped by 4 bases and J by 6 bases, with 10 bases between them. CDR1 MNHEY and CDR2 SVGEGT come from the germline V gene. This CDR3 comprises 13 residues. This chain's CDR3 is CASSSTKCNEQFF. CDR3 nucleotides: TGTGCCAGCAGTTCGACCAAATGCAATGAGCAGTTCTTC.

V is TRBV2 and J is TRBJ2-1; 9 bases are a match to TRBD2. Germline V lookup: CDR1 SNHLY, CDR2 FYNNEI. The CDR3 has 16 amino acids. V lost 8 bases to trimming and J lost 6 bases; unmatched junction nucleotides: 14. DNA for the CDR3: TGTGCCAGCTCCTCTCAAAGCGGGGGGCCGAGCAATGAGCAGTTCTTC. Protein: CASSSQSGGPSNEQFF. Drawing the rest from reference TRBV2 and TRBJ2-1, the complete variable domain is EPEVTQTPSHQVTQMGQEVILRCVPISNHLYFYWYRQILGQKVEFLVSFYNNEISEKSEIFDDQFSVERPDGSNFTLKIRSTKLEDSAMYFCASSSQSGGPSNEQFFGPGTRLTVL.

The sample holds many counts of this clonotype. For the CDR3, the DNA is TGTGCCAGCAGCCAAAGGAAGGCTAGCGGGGGGCAATCCTACGAGCAGTACTTC. Translating it yields CASSQRKASGGQSYEQYF. The genes are TRBV3-1 and TRBJ2-7; 11 bases are a match to TRBD2. CDR3 size: 18 residues. The ends lost 2 bases at V and 1 base at J; junction bases unmatched: 10. Germline CDR1 LGHDT, CDR2 YNNKEL (reference sequence).

A remark on this clonotype: At one boundary the junction diverges from the germline segment, which might be a read error. The CDR3 nucleotides are TGTGCCGGCAGTTTAAGTAGGGGGCTTAATCAGCCCCAGCATTTT. Its protein product is CAGSLSRGLNQPQHF. This chain uses TRBV27 with TRBJ1-5; the match to TRBD1 covers 7 bases. There are 15 residues in the CDR3. The germline V gene has CDR1 MNHEY and CDR2 SMNVEV (reference sequence).

This clonotype was recorded many times. The rearrangement uses TRBV6-6 and TRBJ2-1; the match to TRBD1 covers 7 bases. The V segment lost 5 bases and the J segment 11 bases; nucleotides outside the gene matches: 15. The germline V gene encodes CDR1 MNHNY and CDR2 SVGAGI (reference sequence). This CDR3 comprises 15 residues. The CDR3 spells CASSGTDGAGAQQFF. CDR3 nucleotide sequence: TGTGCCAGCAGTGGGACAGACGGAGCAGGGGCCCAGCAGTTCTTC.

This clonotype occurred many times. This chain uses TRBV3-1 with TRBJ2-1; no firm D call. Trimming shortened V by 0 bases and J by 3 bases, and 6 bases separated the two germline ends. The CDR3 totals 14 residues. Germline V gene data show CDR1 as LGHDT and CDR2 as YNNKEL (reference sequence). The chain's CDR3 is CASSQESFYNEQFF. CDR3 DNA sequence: TGTGCCAGCAGCCAAGAATCATTCTACAATGAGCAGTTCTTC.

This chain links TRBV7-9 with TRBJ2-7; D tentatively fits TRBD1 or TRBD2 (5 bases each). This CDR3 spans 14 amino acids. Germline lookup yields CDR1 SEHNR and CDR2 FQNEAQ (reference sequence). Trimming cost V 6 bases and J 3 bases, with 15 bases left between them. This CDR3 is CASSYPGTHYEQYF. In DNA form, the CDR3 reads TGTGCCAGCAGTTACCCAGGGACCCACTACGAGCAGTACTTC.

The chain has TRBV5-5 and TRBJ2-7, with TRBD1 identical over 7 bases. Germline V gene data show CDR1 as SGHKS and CDR2 as YYEKEE (reference sequence). CDR3 length equals 16 residues. Losses at the gene ends were 0 bases for V and 0 bases for J; bases not matched to a gene: 6. The CDR3 loop is CASSLEGTAPSYEQYF. CDR3 nucleotides: TGTGCCAGCAGCTTGGAGGGGACAGCCCCCTCCTACGAGCAGTACTTC.

On this clonotype: Germline is not matched at one junction end, which may reflect a read error. This sequence joins TRBV7-3 and TRBJ1-6; no clear D. The CDR3 consists of 13 residues. Germline lookup yields CDR1 SGHTA and CDR2 FQGTGA. The CDR3 region is CAGSLKWDSPLHF. CDR3 DNA sequence: TGTGCCGGCAGCTTAAAGTGGGATTCACCCCTCCACTTT.

J is TRBJ2-2 and V is TRBV9, with unresolved D. The V end lost 1 base, the J end lost 3 bases, and 10 bases lay between the germline ends. The CDR3 has 15 residues. CDR1 SGDLS and CDR2 YYNGEE come from the germline V gene. CDR3 DNA: TGTGCCAGCAGCGTACATGTAGGAGACACCGGGGAGCTGTTTTTT. Translated: CASSVHVGDTGELFF.